The clone carrying this TCR beta chain was counted a single time. This entry belongs to a study of blood T cell repertoires in COVID-19. V gave up 0 bases and J gave up 7 bases, with 15 bases separating them. Germline V lookup: CDR1 LNHNV, CDR2 YYDKDF (reference sequence). The CDR3 runs to 15 residues. Per the original data handling: Counts of nucleated cells, estimated from reference gene primer amplification, were obtained. Produced via immunoSEQ multiplex PCR; TCRdb's table is partial and in-frame only. V and J calls plus clone size are reproduced from that table; the DNA served to infer D and trimming. The table includes some 450,000 clones, about nine tenths detected once. Seattle-derived patients entered the study during active infection and were followed longitudinally.

The sample was peripheral blood. The J gene is TRBJ1-2, the V gene TRBV15, with D possibly TRBD1 on 5 matching bases. The source is a woman in her forties or fifties with COVID-19, enrolled during active disease. CDR3 in DNA: TGTGCCACCAGCAGAGATCTTGGAGGGGCGAGTGGCTACACCTTC. Encoded protein: CATSRDLGGASGYTF.